The clone carrying this T cell receptor (beta chain) was observed a few times. Its antigen is currently unknown. This sample is drawn from a study of blood T cells in healthy people across ages. Study-wide findings and caveats: Naive T cell percentage and TCR beta diversity correlated strongly. A roughly linear fall in TCR beta diversity per million T cells was seen with increasing age.

Germline-derived CDR1 and CDR2 are KGHDR and SFDVKD. Trimming removed 3 bases from V and 4 bases from J; junction bases left unmatched: 10. The CDR3 loop spans 17 amino acids. With a J-beta primer mix and a sample-barcoded 5' primer, a second PCR ran about 7 to 12 cycles. Every individual sample yielded 2.5 million or more paired-end reads (each containing CDR3). TCRdb fed the 5' RACE reads into MiXCR, producing one record per CDR3 protein. The top ten clones hold roughly 14% of a sample with over 950,000 distinct CDR3 sequences, around two fifths of them seen once. The sequence was collected from a man aged 18 to 35 in good health. The chain combines TRBV24-1 with TRBJ2-3, with 9 bases identical to TRBD1. The source material was blood. DNA for the CDR3: TGTGCCACCAGTGATACGATGACAGGGGGGGATGCAGATACGCAGTATTTT. Amino acid sequence: CATSDTMTGGDADTQYF.